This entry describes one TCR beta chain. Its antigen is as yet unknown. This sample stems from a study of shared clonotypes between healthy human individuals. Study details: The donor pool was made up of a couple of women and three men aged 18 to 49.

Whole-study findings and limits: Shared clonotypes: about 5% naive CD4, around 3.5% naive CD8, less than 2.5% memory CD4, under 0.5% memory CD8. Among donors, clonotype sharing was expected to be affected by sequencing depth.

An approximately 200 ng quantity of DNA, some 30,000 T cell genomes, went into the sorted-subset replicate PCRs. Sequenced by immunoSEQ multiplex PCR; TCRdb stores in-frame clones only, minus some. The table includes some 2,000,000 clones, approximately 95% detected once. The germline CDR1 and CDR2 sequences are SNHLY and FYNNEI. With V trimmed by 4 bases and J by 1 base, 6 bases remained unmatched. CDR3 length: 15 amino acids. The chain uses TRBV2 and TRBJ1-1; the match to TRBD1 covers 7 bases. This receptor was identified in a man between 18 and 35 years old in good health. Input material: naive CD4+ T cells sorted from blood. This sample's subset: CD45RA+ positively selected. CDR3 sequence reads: CASSGQGPKNTEAFF. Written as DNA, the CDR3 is TGTGCCAGCAGTGGACAGGGACCTAAGAACACTGAAGCTTTCTTT.